The entry that follows covers one T cell receptor beta chain sequence. The sample belongs to a study of blood T cell repertoires in COVID-19. About the study: Some COVID-19 samples were acute and others convalescent; all came from the United States, Italy and Spain. In each case, the material was cDNA or gDNA derived from T cells, B-cell-depleted T cells, or PBMCs.

The germline CDR1 and CDR2 sequences are SGHRS and YFSETQ. The CDR3 extends over 19 amino acids. V lost 0 bases, J lost 3 bases, and 10 bases stayed unmatched. Original analysis: How many nucleated cells were present was estimated from reference gene primer amplification. Profiling relied on immunoSEQ multiplex PCR, and the TCRdb table lists in-frame clones only, not all of them. V and J calls and clone size come straight from that table; D and trimming were deduced from the DNA. The sample includes about 59,000 clones, around nine tenths of them seen just once. The J gene is TRBJ1-3, the V gene TRBV5-1; 12 bases line up with TRBD1. The sequencing sample was made of peripheral blood. The TCR originated in a man older than 75 with acute or convalescent COVID-19. The CDR3 DNA reads as TGCGCCAGCAGCTTGGTTCCGGGACAGGGGGCCGCTATTGGAAACACCATATATTTT. Encoded protein: CASSLVPGQGAAIGNTIYF. The full variable domain, its missing parts supplied by reference TRBV5-1 and TRBJ1-3, is KAGVTQTPRYLIKTRGQQVTLSCSPISGHRSVSWYQQTPGQGLQFLFEYFSETQRNKGNFPGRFSGRQFSNSRSEMNVSTLELGDSALYLCASSLVPGQGAAIGNTIYFGEGSWLTVV.